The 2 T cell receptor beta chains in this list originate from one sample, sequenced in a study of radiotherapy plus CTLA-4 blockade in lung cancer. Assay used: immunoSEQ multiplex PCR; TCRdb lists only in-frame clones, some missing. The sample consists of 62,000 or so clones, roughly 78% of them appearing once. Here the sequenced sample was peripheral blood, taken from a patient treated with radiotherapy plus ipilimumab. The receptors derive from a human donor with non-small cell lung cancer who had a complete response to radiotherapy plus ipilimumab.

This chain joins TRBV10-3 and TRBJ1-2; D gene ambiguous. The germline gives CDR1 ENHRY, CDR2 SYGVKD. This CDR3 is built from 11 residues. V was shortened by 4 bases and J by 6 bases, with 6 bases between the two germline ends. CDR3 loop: CAISGADGYTF. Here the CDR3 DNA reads TGTGCCATCAGTGGGGCAGATGGCTACACCTTC.

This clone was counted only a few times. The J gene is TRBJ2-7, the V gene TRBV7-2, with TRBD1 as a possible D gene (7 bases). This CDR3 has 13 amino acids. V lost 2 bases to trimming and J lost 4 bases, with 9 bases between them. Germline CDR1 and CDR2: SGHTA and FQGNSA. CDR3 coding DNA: TGTGCCAGCAGCTTATCAGGGGGGTACGAGCAGTACGTC. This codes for CASSLSGGYEQYV.